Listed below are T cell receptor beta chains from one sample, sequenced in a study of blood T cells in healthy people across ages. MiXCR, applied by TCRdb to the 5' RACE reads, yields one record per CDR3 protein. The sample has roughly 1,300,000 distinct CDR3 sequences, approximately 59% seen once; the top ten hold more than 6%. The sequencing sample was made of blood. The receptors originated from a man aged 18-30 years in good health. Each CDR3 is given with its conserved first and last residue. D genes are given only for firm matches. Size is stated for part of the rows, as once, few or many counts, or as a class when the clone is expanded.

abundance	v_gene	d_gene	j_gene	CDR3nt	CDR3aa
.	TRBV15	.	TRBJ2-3	TGTGCCACCAGCAGAGGTACCGGGCCGAGCACAGATACGCAGTATTTT	CATSRGTGPSTDTQYF
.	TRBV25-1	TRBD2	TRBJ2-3	TGTGCCAGTGCCCCAGCGGGGGGCCTCACAGATACGCAGTATTTT	CASAPAGGLTDTQYF
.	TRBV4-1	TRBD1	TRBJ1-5	TGCGCCAGCAGCCAAGAGGGAACAGGGGGATATCAGCCCCAGCATTTT	CASSQEGTGGYQPQHF
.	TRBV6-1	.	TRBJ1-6	TGTGCCAGCAGTGACAGCTACCTTGACAGCCATAATAATTCACCCCTCCACTTT	CASSDSYLDSHNNSPLHF
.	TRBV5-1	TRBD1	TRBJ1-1	TGCGCCAGCCGGCCCCGGGACAGGGTGACTGAAGCTTTCTTT	CASRPRDRVTEAFF
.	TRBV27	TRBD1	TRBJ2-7	TGTGCCAGCAGTTTTTACGGCAGGGGGCCTCCCTACGAGCAGTACTTC	CASSFYGRGPPYEQYF
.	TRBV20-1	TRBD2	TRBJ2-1	TGCAGTGCTAGGGGTGGGACTAGCGGTAAATACAATGAGCAGTTCTTC	CSARGGTSGKYNEQFF
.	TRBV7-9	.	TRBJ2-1	TGTGCCAGCAGACCAACGGGACATAACTACAATGAGCAGTTCTTC	CASRPTGHNYNEQFF
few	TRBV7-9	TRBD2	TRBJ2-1	TGTGCCAGCAGCCCTCAGACTAGCGGCTCCTACAATGAGCAGTTCTTC	CASSPQTSGSYNEQFF
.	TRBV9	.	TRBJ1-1	TGTGCCAGCAGCGTAGGTGGAGGGACGAACACTGAAGCTTTCTTT	CASSVGGGTNTEAFF
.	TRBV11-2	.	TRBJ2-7	TGTGCCAGCAGCCCAGAAGTGACCTACTCCTACGAGCAGTACTTC	CASSPEVTYSYEQYF
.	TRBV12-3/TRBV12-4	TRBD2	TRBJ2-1	TGTGCCAGCAGGTTAGCGGGAGGGCCGTCCTACAATGAGCAGTTCTTC	CASRLAGGPSYNEQFF
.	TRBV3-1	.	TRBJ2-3	TGTGCCAGCAGTCGGGACTGGACTAGCACAGATACGCAGTATTTT	CASSRDWTSTDTQYF
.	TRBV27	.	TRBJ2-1	TGTGCCAGCGGATTTCAGGACCGAGCGGACGAGCAGTTCTTC	CASGFQDRADEQFF
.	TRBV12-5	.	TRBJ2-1	TGTGCTAGTGGCCACGGACCTAACAATGAGCAGTTCTTC	CASGHGPNNEQFF
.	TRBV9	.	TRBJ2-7	TGTGCCAGCAGCGAAAGCGGAACTCACGACGAGCAGTACTTC	CASSESGTHDEQYF
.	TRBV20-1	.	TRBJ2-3	TGCAGTGCTATAAGGGCGGACCCTAGCACAGATACGCAGTATTTT	CSAIRADPSTDTQYF
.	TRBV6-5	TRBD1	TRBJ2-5	TGTGCCAGCAGTGATAGACAGGGGGAGTGGACCCAGTACTTC	CASSDRQGEWTQYF
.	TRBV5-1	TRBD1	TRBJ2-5	TGCGCCAGCAGCCACTGGACAGGGTATCAAGAGACCCAGTACTTC	CASSHWTGYQETQYF
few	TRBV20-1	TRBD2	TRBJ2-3	TGCAGTGCTAGTCAACTAGCGGGGGCCACAGATACGCAGTATTTT	CSASQLAGATDTQYF
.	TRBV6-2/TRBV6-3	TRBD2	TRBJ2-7	TGTGCCAGCAGTTACTCCGCGACTAGCGGGAGCTACGAGCAGTACTTC	CASSYSATSGSYEQYF
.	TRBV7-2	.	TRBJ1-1	TGTGCCAGCAGCTTCCAGGGGATCCTTGAAGCTTTCTTT	CASSFQGILEAFF
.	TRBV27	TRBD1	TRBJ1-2	TGTGCCAGCAGTCTTCGGACAGGGTTGGCCTATGGCTACACCTTC	CASSLRTGLAYGYTF
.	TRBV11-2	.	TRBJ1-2	TGTGCCAGCAGCTTACGGGCGGGCGGGTCTAACTATGGCTACACCTTC	CASSLRAGGSNYGYTF
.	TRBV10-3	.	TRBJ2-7	TGTGCCATCAGTGACCCCCAGAAGGTCTACGAGCAGTACTTC	CAISDPQKVYEQYF
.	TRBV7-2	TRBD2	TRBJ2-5	TGTGCCAGCAGCTCAGGAGCTAGCGGACCCCAAGAGACCCAGTACTTC	CASSSGASGPQETQYF
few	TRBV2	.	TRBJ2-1	TGTGCCAGCAGTGCATCGGGTGAGCAGTTCTTC	CASSASGEQFF
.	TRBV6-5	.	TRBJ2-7	TGTGCCAGCAGCCCCAGGGACACAGGAATCGAGCAGTACTTC	CASSPRDTGIEQYF
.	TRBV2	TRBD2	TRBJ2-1	TGTGCCAGCACGTTCCTAGCGGGAGTTTCGGGTGAGCAGTTCTTC	CASTFLAGVSGEQFF
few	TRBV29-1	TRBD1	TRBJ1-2	TGCAGCGTTGTGCAGGGGGGCGGAGGCTACACCTTC	CSVVQGGGGYTF
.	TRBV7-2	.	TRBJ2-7	TGTGCCAGCAGCCGCATCGGGCCCCCTCCCGACGAGCAGTACTTC	CASSRIGPPPDEQYF
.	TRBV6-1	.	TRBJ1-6	TGTGCCAGCGTCGAAGGGGCCTATAATTCACCCCTCCACTTT	CASVEGAYNSPLHF
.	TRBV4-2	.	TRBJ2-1	TGTGCCAGCAGCCAAGAAACCAGGGGTTACGACAATGAGCAGTTCTTC	CASSQETRGYDNEQFF
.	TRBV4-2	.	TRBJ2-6	TGTGCCAGCAGCCAAGAGGGAGGAGCTGGGGCCAACGTCCTGACTTTC	CASSQEGGAGANVLTF
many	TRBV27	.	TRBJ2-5	TGTGCCAGCAGTTTGGCTCGGAACCAAGAGACCCAGTACTTC	CASSLARNQETQYF
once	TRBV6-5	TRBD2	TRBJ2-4	TGTGCCAGCAGTGCAACGTCCCCGGGGGGTGAGCAGTACTTC	CASSATSPGGEQYF
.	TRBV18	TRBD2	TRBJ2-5	TGTGCCAGCTCCCATGGGACTAGCGGGAACCAAGAGACCCAGTACTTC	CASSHGTSGNQETQYF
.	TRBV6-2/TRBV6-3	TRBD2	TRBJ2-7	TGTGCCAGCTTCGGACTAGCGGGGGACCTGATTTCCTACGAGCAGTACTTC	CASFGLAGDLISYEQYF
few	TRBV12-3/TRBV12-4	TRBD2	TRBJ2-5	TGTGCCAGCTCAACTAGCGGGAGGTCGGAGACCCAGTACTTC	CASSTSGRSETQYF
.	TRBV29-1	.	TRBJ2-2	TGCAGCGTTGGAACCGGGACCCCCGGGGAGCTGTTTTTT	CSVGTGTPGELFF
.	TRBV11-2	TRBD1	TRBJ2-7	TGTGCCAGCAGAGAACCCGGGACAGGGGGCCGGAGCGAGCAGTACTTC	CASREPGTGGRSEQYF
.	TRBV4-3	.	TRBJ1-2	TGCGCCAGCAGCCAAGATGGGGGAGGAGGGGGTTATGGCTACACCTTC	CASSQDGGGGGYGYTF
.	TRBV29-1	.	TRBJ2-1	TGCAGCGTTGAGGGAGGCTCCTACAATGAGCAGTTCTTC	CSVEGGSYNEQFF
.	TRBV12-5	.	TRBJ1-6	TGTGCTAGTGGTTTGCCAAACCCAAGCGTGACTTCCTATAATTCACCCCTCCACTTT	CASGLPNPSVTSYNSPLHF
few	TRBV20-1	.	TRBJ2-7	TGCAGTGCCACGCCCAGGGCCCCCTACGAGCAGTACTTC	CSATPRAPYEQYF